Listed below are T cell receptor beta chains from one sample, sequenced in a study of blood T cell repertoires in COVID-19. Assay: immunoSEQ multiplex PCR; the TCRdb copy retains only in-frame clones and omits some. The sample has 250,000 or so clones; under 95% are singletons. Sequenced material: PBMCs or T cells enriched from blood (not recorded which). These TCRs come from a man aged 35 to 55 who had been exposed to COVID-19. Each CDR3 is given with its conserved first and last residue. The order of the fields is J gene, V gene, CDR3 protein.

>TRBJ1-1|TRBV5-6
CASSWTDLGTEAFF
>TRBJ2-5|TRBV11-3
CASSLESGQGAWETQYF
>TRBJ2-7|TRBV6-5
CASRDYDEQYF
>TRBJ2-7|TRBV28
CASGEGGSSYEQYF
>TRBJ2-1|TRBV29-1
CSAPPGRGPYNEQFF
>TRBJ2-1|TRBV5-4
CASSVNNEQFF
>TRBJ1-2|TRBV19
CASKTANYGYTF
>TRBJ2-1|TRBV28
CASTHLGGDAYNEQFF
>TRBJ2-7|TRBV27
CASRYRGLNAAYEQYF
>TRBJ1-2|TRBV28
CASSAGTGIYGYTF
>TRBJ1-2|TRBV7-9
CASSLGYVREASANYGYTF
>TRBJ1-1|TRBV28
CASSSRVSEAFF
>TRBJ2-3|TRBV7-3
CASSLNGPGVLATTDTQYF
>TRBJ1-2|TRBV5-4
CASSVETGVDYGYTF
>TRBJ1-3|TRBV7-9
CASSPLGGGTFGNTIYF
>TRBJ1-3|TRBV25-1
CASSAPRVESGNTIYF
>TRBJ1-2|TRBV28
CASSRTDYGYTF